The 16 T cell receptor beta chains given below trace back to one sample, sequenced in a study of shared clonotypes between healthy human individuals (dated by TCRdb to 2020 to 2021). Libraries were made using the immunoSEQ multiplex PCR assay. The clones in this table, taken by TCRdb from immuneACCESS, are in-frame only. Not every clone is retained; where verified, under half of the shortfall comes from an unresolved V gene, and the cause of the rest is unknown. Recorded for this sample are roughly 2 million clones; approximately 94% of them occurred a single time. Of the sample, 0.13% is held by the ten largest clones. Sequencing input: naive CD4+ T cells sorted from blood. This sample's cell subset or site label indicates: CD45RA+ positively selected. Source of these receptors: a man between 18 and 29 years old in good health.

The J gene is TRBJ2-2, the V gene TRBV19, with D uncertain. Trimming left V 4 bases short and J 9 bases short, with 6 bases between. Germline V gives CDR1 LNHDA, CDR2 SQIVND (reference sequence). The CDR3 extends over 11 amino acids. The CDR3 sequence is CASSRQWELFF. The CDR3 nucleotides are TGTGCCAGTAGTAGACAATGGGAGCTGTTTTTT.

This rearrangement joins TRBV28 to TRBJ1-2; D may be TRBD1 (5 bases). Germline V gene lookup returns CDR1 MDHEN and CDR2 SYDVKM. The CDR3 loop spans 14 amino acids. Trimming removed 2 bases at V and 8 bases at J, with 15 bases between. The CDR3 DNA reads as TGTGCCAGCAGTTTAAAGGGGCCCCAGTTGGGCTACACCTTC. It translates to CASSLKGPQLGYTF.

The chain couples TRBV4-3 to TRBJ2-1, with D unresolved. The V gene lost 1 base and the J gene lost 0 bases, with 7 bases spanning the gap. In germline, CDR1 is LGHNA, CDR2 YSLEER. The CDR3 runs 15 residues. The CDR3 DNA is TGCGCCAGCAGCCAAGGACCCTACTCCTACAATGAGCAGTTCTTC. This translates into CASSQGPYSYNEQFF.

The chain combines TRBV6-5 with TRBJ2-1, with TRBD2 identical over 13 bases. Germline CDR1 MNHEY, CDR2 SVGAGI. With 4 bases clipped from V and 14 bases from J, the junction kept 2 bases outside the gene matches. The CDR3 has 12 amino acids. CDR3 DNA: TGTGCCAGCAGTTCCGGGACTAGCGGGAAGTTCTTC. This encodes CASSSGTSGKFF.

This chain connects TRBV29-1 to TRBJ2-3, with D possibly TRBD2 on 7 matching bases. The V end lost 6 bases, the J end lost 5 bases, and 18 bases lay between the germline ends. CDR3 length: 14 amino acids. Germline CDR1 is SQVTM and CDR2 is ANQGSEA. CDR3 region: CSVGGGRGGDTQYF. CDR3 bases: TGCAGCGTGGGAGGGGGACGGGGTGGAGATACGCAGTATTTT.

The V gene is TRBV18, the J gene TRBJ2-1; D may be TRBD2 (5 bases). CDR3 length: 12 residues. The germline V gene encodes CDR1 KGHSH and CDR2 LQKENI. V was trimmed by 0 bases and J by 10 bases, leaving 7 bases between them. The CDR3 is CASSPPGEEQFF. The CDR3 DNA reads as TGTGCCAGCTCACCACCCGGGGAGGAGCAGTTCTTC.

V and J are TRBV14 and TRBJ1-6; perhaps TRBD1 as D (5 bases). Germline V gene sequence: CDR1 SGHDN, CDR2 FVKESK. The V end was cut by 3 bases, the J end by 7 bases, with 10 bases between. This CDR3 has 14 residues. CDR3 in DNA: TGTGCCAGCAGCCAGAACGGGGGGAATTCACCCCTCCACTTT. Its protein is CASSQNGGNSPLHF.

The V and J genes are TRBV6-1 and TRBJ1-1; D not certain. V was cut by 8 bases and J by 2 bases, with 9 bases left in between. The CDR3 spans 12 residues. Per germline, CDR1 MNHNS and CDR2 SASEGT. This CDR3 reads CASSPFNTEAFF. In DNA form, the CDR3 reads TGTGCCAGCTCACCTTTTAACACTGAAGCTTTCTTT.

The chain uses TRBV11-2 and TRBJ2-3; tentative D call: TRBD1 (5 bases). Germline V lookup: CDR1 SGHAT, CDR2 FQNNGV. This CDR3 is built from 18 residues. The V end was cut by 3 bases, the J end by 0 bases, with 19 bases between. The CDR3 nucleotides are TGTGCCAGCAGCTTCTCCGTTTTTCCGACAGCTAGCACAGATACGCAGTATTTT. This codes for CASSFSVFPTASTDTQYF.

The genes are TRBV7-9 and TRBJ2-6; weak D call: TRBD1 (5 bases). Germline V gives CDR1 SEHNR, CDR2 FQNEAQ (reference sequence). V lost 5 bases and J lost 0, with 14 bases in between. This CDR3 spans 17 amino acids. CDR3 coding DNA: TGTGCCAGCAGCCCCAGGGCCCTCTCCTCTGGGGCCAACGTCCTGACTTTC. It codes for CASSPRALSSGANVLTF.

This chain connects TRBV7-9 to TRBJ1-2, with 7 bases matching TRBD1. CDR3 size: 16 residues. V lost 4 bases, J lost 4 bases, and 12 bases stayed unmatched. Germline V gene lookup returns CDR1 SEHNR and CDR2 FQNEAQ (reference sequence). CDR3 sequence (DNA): TGTGCCAGCAGCTCGACGGGACAGCGGGGGGCCTATGGCTACACCTTC. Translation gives CASSSTGQRGAYGYTF.

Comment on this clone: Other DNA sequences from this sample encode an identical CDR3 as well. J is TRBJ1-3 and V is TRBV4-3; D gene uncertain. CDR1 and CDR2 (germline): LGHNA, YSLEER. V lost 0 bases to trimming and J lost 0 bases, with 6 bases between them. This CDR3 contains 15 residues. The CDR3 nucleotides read TGCGCCAGCAGCCAAGATCGGTTCTCTGGAAACACCATATATTTT. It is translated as CASSQDRFSGNTIYF.

CDR3 region: CASSKIGTSDGNQPQHF. For the CDR3, the DNA is TGTGCCAGTAGTAAAATCGGGACCTCCGACGGCAATCAGCCCCAGCATTTT. The gene calls are TRBV19 and TRBJ1-5; perhaps TRBD1 as D (5 bases). The CDR3 has 17 residues. Trimming stripped 4 bases from V and 2 bases from J, with 18 bases between. CDR1 and CDR2 from the germline V gene are LNHDA and SQIVND (reference sequence). Supplemented by reference TRBV19 and TRBJ1-5, the full variable domain reads DGGITQSPKYLFRKEGQNVTLSCEQNLNHDAMYWYRQDPGQGLRLIYYSQIVNDFQKGDIAEGYSVSREKKESFPLTVTSAQKNPTAFYLCASSKIGTSDGNQPQHFGDGTRLSIL.

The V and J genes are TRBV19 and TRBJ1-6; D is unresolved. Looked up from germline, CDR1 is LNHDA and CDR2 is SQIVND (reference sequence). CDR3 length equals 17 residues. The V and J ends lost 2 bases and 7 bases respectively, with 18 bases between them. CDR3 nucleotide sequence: TGTGCCAGTAGTATAAGTCGTGCCAACCCAGCCAATTCACCCCTCCACTTT. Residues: CASSISRANPANSPLHF.

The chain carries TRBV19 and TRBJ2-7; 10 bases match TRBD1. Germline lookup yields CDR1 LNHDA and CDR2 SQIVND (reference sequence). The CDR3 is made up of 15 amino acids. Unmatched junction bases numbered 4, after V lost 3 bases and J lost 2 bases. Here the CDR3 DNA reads TGTGCCAGTAGTATCGGGGGACAGGGGCCCTACGAGCAGTACTTC. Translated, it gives CASSIGGQGPYEQYF.

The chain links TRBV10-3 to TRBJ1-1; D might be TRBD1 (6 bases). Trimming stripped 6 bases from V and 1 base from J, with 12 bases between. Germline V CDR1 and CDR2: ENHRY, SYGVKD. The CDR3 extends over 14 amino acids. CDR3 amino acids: CAISEDSPNTEAFF. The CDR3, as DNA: TGTGCCATCAGCGAGGACAGCCCGAACACTGAAGCTTTCTTT.